This T cell receptor (beta chain) was identified during a study of T cells expressing NK-cell markers. About the study: Among the eight sequenced donors, seven tested HCMV-seropositive and one tested seronegative.

Production of TCR beta cDNA relied on 5'RACE template switching with UMIs. One entry per CDR3 protein, without DNA, is what TCRdb gives after re-calling the 5' RACE reads. The table lists 500,000 to 700,000 distinct CDR3 sequences. The sequence was collected from a man younger than 35 in good health. The sequenced material came from blood T cells: a sorted CD56 or NKG2C T cell subset, CD4+ or CD8+ T cells, or bulk PBMC T cells (not recorded which).

The CDR3 spells CASSLIAGIPTDTQYF. This rearrangement joins TRBV27 to TRBJ2-3; TCRdb proposes TRBD2, but this gene call is untestable without DNA. Germline V gene lookup returns CDR1 MNHEY and CDR2 SMNVEV (reference sequence). The CDR3 has 16 amino acids.